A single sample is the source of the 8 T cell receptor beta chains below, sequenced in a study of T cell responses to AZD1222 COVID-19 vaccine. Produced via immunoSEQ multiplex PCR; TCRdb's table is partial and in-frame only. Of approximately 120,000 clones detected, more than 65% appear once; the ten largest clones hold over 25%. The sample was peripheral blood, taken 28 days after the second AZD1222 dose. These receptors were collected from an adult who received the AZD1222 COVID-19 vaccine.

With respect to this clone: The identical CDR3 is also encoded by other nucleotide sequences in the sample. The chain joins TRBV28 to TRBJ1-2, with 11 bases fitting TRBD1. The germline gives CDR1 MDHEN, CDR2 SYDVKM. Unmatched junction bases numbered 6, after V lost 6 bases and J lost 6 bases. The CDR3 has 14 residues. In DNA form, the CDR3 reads TGTGCCAGCAGCTCCGGGACAGGGGGACATGGCTACACCTTC. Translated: CASSSGTGGHGYTF.

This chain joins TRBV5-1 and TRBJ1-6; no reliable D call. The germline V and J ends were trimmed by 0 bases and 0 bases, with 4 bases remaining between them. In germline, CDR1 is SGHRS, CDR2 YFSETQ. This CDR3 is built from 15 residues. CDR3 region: CASSLGGSYNSPLHF. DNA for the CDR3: TGCGCCAGCAGCTTGGGGGGCTCCTATAATTCACCCCTCCACTTT.

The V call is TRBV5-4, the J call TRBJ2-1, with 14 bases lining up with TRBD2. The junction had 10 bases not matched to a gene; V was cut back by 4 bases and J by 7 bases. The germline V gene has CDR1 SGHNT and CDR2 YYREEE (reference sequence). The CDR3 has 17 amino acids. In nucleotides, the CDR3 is TGTGCCAGCAGCCCGGGACTAGCGGGGGCCATTACGAATGAGCAGTTCTTC. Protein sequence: CASSPGLAGAITNEQFF. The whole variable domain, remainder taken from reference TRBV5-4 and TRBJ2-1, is ETGVTQSPTHLIKTRGQQVTLRCSSQSGHNTVSWYQQALGQGPQFIFQYYREEENGRGNFPPRFSGLQFPNYSSELNVNALELDDSALYLCASSPGLAGAITNEQFFGPGTRLTVL.

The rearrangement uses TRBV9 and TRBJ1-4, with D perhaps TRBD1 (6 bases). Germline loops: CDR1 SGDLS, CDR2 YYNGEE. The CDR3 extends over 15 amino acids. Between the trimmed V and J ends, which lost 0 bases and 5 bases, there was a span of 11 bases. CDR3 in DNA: TGTGCCAGCAGCGTAGGACAGGCTAGGAATGAAAAACTGTTTTTT. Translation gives CASSVGQARNEKLFF. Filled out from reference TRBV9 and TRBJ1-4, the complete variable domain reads DSGVTQTPKHLITATGQRVTLRCSPRSGDLSVYWYQQSLDQGLQFLIQYYNGEERAKGNILERFSAQQFPDLHSELNLSSLELGDSALYFCASSVGQARNEKLFFGSGTQLSVL.

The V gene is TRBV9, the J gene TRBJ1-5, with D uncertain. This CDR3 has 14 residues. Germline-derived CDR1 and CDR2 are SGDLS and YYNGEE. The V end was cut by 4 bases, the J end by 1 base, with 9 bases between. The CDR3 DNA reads TGTGCCAGCAGCTACGGGGTGAGCAATCAGCCCCAGCATTTT. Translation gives CASSYGVSNQPQHF.

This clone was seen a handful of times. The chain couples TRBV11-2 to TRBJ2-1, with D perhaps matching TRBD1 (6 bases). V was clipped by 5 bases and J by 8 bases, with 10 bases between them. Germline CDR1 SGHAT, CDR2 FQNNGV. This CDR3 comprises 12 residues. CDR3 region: CASSVTGYEQFF. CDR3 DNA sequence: TGTGCCAGCAGCGTAACAGGGTATGAGCAGTTCTTC.

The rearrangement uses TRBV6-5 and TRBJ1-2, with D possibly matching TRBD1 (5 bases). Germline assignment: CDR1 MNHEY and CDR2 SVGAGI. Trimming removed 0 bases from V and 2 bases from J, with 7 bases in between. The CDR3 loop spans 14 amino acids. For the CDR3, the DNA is TGTGCCAGCAGTTACTCATGGGGCAACTATGGCTACACCTTC. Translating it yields CASSYSWGNYGYTF.

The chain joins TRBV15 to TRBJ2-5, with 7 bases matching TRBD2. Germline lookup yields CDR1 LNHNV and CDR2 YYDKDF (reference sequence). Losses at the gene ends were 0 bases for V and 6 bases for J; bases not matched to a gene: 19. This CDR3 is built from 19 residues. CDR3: CATSRDPLSVRLAEQTQYF. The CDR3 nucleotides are TGTGCCACCAGCAGAGATCCGTTGAGTGTAAGACTAGCCGAACAGACCCAGTACTTC.